This passage covers 25 T cell receptor beta chains from one sample sequenced in a study of blood T cell repertoires in COVID-19. TCRdb keeps only in-frame clones here, not all; method: immunoSEQ multiplex PCR. The data hold a few hundred thousand clones, with around 89% observed a single time. The sample consisted of peripheral blood. The receptors shown here come from a man aged 65 to 79 with acute or convalescent COVID-19.

The rearrangement links TRBV5-6 to TRBJ2-4; possible D gene TRBD1, 6 bases. CDR1 SGHDT and CDR2 YYEEEE come from the germline V gene. The CDR3 is 15 amino acids. V dropped 4 bases and J dropped 2 bases, with 13 bases sitting between them. CDR3 protein: CASSPLRGSKNIQYF. CDR3 DNA: TGTGCCAGCAGCCCCCTGAGGGGGTCCAAAAACATTCAGTACTTC.

The chain uses TRBV27 and TRBJ1-5, with 7 positions matching TRBD1. This CDR3 is 15 amino acids long. V gave up 7 bases and J gave up 0 bases; unmatched junction bases: 6. The germline CDR1 and CDR2 sequences are MNHEY and SMNVEV (reference sequence). The CDR3 DNA reads as TGTGCCAGCACCATCCAGGGGGGTAGCAATCAGCCCCAGCATTTT. It codes for CASTIQGGSNQPQHF.

The chain links TRBV18 to TRBJ2-2; 7 bases line up with TRBD1. J gave up 1 base and V 2 bases, and 13 bases lay outside the gene matches. CDR3 length equals 19 residues. The germline V gene has CDR1 KGHSH and CDR2 LQKENI. The CDR3 loop reads CASSPVTPAGGLNTGELFF. Here the CDR3 DNA reads TGTGCCAGCTCACCAGTAACCCCGGCAGGGGGTCTGAACACCGGGGAGCTGTTTTTT.

V is TRBV6-5 and J is TRBJ2-1; D not resolved. With 6 bases removed from V and 4 bases from J, the gap between germline ends came to 4 bases. CDR3 size: 11 residues. CDR1 is MNHEY and CDR2 is SVGAGI in the germline V gene. For the CDR3, the DNA is TGTGCCAGCAGCCCATACAATGAGCAGTTCTTC. It is translated as CASSPYNEQFF.

The chain joins TRBV6-2 or TRBV6-3 to TRBJ2-7; D remains unclear. Trimming cost V 0 bases and J 5 bases, with 8 bases left between them. CDR1 is MNHEY and CDR2 is SVGEGT in the germline V gene. CDR3 length equals 13 residues. The CDR3 nucleotides are TGTGCCAGCAGTTACTCCGGTTTCAACGAGCAGTACTTC. Protein product: CASSYSGFNEQYF.

In DNA form, the CDR3 reads TGTGCCAGCAGCCCAGCGGGAGACGAGCAGTACTTC. The encoded protein is CASSPAGDEQYF. The chain couples TRBV5-4 to TRBJ2-7; 8 nucleotides agree with TRBD2. V lost 4 bases and J lost 5; bases outside the gene matches: 2. The CDR3 extends over 12 amino acids. Germline loops: CDR1 SGHNT, CDR2 YYREEE (reference sequence).

This clone was found once. The J gene is TRBJ2-1, the V gene TRBV20-1, with D maybe TRBD2 (5 bases). This CDR3 is 14 amino acids long. The V and J ends lost 3 bases and 7 bases respectively, with 16 bases between them. The germline CDR1 and CDR2 sequences are DFQATT and SNEGSKA (reference sequence). CDR3 DNA: TGCAGTGCTAGTCCCTACGGGATAGGGAATGAGCAGTTCTTC. Protein: CSASPYGIGNEQFF.

V usage is TRBV5-4 and J usage is TRBJ2-2; a weak D match, TRBD1 (5 bases). Trimming stripped 8 bases from V and 0 bases from J, with 20 bases between. CDR3 size: 17 residues. Germline values: CDR1 SGHNT, CDR2 YYREEE (reference sequence). The CDR3 region is CASSFFLSTANTGELFF. The CDR3 coding sequence is TGTGCCAGTTCCTTCTTTCTGTCGACAGCGAACACCGGGGAGCTGTTTTTT.

The rearrangement links TRBV6-1 to TRBJ2-1; TRBD2 matches 11 bases. Trimming cost V 2 bases and J 9 bases; bases outside gene matches: 15. This CDR3 comprises 18 residues. Germline-derived CDR1 and CDR2 are MNHNS and SASEGT. For the CDR3, the DNA is TGTGCCAGCAGTGAACCGAGGGCTAGCGGGAGGATCGGAGTTGAGCAGTTCTTC. It encodes CASSEPRASGRIGVEQFF.

The chain combines TRBV5-1 with TRBJ2-7, with TRBD2 matching over 16 bases. CDR3 length equals 18 residues. From germline, CDR1 is SGHRS and CDR2 YFSETQ. Unmatched junction bases numbered 9, after V lost 4 bases and J lost 2 bases. The DNA for the CDR3 is TGCGCCAGCAGCCCCGGGACTAGCGGGAGGGAAACACCCTACGAGCAGTACTTC. It encodes CASSPGTSGRETPYEQYF. The variable domain in full, with the rest retrieved from reference TRBV5-1 and TRBJ2-7, is KAGVTQTPRYLIKTRGQQVTLSCSPISGHRSVSWYQQTPGQGLQFLFEYFSETQRNKGNFPGRFSGRQFSNSRSEMNVSTLELGDSALYLCASSPGTSGRETPYEQYFGPGTRLTVT.

This clone was recorded a few times. The chain combines TRBV18 with TRBJ2-1, with 11 nucleotides matching TRBD2. The germline V gene has CDR1 KGHSH and CDR2 LQKENI. V lost 1 base to trimming and J lost 8 bases; unmatched junction nucleotides: 7. This CDR3 comprises 16 residues. Here the CDR3 reads CASSPRLAGGFDEQFF. Here the CDR3 DNA reads TGTGCCAGCTCACCACGGCTAGCGGGAGGTTTCGATGAGCAGTTCTTC. The full variable domain, in which reference TRBV18 and TRBJ2-1 provide the parts outside the CDR3, is NAGVMQNPRHLVRRRGQEARLRCSPMKGHSHVYWYRQLPEEGLKFMVYLQKENIIDESGMPKERFSAEFPKEGPSILRIQQVVRGDSAAYFCASSPRLAGGFDEQFFGPGTRLTVL.

This sequence joins TRBV9 and TRBJ2-3, with 8 nucleotides matching TRBD2. CDR3 size: 14 residues. Germline CDR1 SGDLS, CDR2 YYNGEE. V lost 8 bases, J lost 3 bases, and 8 bases stayed unmatched. Written as DNA, the CDR3 is TGTGCCAGTGGGGCGGGAGGTTGGACAGATACGCAGTATTTT. Residues: CASGAGGWTDTQYF.

The chain has TRBV7-2 and TRBJ2-3; 9 nucleotides agree with TRBD1. The V gene's germline CDR1 is SGHTA and CDR2 FQGNSA. After removal of 4 bases from V and 0 bases from J, the junction contained 11 bases not matched to a gene. The CDR3 loop spans 18 amino acids. CDR3 DNA sequence: TGTGCCAGCAGCTCAAGGCGCACAGGGGGCGCGAGCACAGATACGCAGTATTTT. Amino acids: CASSSRRTGGASTDTQYF.

The chain links TRBV5-1 to TRBJ2-6; D gene ambiguous. In germline, CDR1 is SGHRS, CDR2 YFSETQ. Trimming stripped 0 bases from V and 2 bases from J, with 6 bases between. The CDR3 has 15 residues. The CDR3 DNA reads as TGCGCCAGCAGCTTGGAACAAACTGGGGCCAACGTCCTGACTTTC. This encodes CASSLEQTGANVLTF.

J is TRBJ2-7 and V is TRBV29-1, with 13 bases fitting TRBD2. Germline values: CDR1 SQVTM, CDR2 ANQGSEA. The CDR3 loop spans 14 amino acids. With V trimmed by 5 bases and J by 6 bases, 7 bases remained unmatched. CDR3 sequence: CSVRTSGSSGEQYF. The CDR3 DNA follows: TGCAGCGTTCGGACTAGCGGGAGTTCGGGCGAGCAGTACTTC.

This chain connects TRBV6-2 or TRBV6-3 to TRBJ2-7, with 10 nucleotides matching TRBD2. V shed 4 bases and J 4 bases; nucleotides not matched to a gene: 7. Germline V gene sequence: CDR1 MNHEY, CDR2 SVGEGT. This CDR3 spans 15 amino acids. CDR3 bases: TGTGCCAGCAGTTTATCTAGCGGGAGAAGGTACGAGCAGTACTTC. This encodes CASSLSSGRRYEQYF.

J is TRBJ2-7 and V is TRBV28; a possible D gene is TRBD1 (6 bases). This CDR3 is 14 amino acids long. The V gene lost 7 bases and the J gene lost 6 bases, with 19 bases spanning the gap. Looked up from germline, CDR1 is MDHEN and CDR2 is SYDVKM. Here the CDR3 reads CASNTNDRLGEQYF. DNA of the CDR3: TGTGCCAGCAATACTAATGACAGGCTAGGCGAGCAGTACTTC.

The rearrangement joins TRBV15 to TRBJ2-7, with a tentative D call TRBD2 (6 bases). Looked up from germline, CDR1 is LNHNV and CDR2 is YYDKDF (reference sequence). CDR3 length: 14 amino acids. V was shortened by 0 bases and J by 3 bases, with 9 bases between the two germline ends. CDR3 residues: CATSREGGIYEQYF. The CDR3 DNA is TGTGCCACCAGCAGAGAGGGGGGAATCTACGAGCAGTACTTC.

A single count supports this clone. The chain couples TRBV28 to TRBJ2-4; the D gene is possibly TRBD2 (6 bases). The V gene's germline CDR1 is MDHEN and CDR2 SYDVKM. V shed 6 bases and J shed 6 bases, with 18 bases lying between them. The CDR3 contains 15 residues. The CDR3 region is CASRSPSGTLNIQYF. Here the CDR3 DNA reads TGTGCCAGCAGGTCCCCCTCCGGGACTCTAAACATTCAGTACTTC. Filled out from reference TRBV28 and TRBJ2-4, the complete variable domain reads DVKVTQSSRYLVKRTGEKVFLECVQDMDHENMFWYRQDPGLGLRLIYFSYDVKMKEKGDIPEGYSVSREKKERFSLILESASTNQTSMYLCASRSPSGTLNIQYFGAGTRLSVL.

This chain links TRBV27 with TRBJ2-3; 14 bases match TRBD2. CDR1 and CDR2 (germline): MNHEY, SMNVEV (reference sequence). V lost 2 bases to trimming and J lost 8 bases; unmatched junction nucleotides: 9. CDR3 size: 17 residues. For the CDR3, the DNA is TGTGCCAGCAGTTTAACAGCGGGACTAGCGGGAGTACGTACGCAGTATTTT. This encodes CASSLTAGLAGVRTQYF.

V is TRBV7-6 and J is TRBJ2-1, with D perhaps matching TRBD1 (5 bases). The V gene's germline CDR1 is SGHVS and CDR2 FNYEAQ. With 6 bases removed from V and 1 base from J, the gap between germline ends came to 13 bases. The CDR3 covers 15 residues. The CDR3 protein is CASSSGPGSYNEQFF. CDR3 coding DNA: TGTGCCAGCAGTTCAGGGCCGGGTTCCTACAATGAGCAGTTCTTC.

The V and J genes are TRBV5-6 and TRBJ2-1; 9 nucleotides agree with TRBD1. V gave up 4 bases and J gave up 3 bases; unmatched junction bases: 5. Germline V gives CDR1 SGHDT, CDR2 YYEEEE. CDR3 length equals 15 residues. CDR3 nucleotides: TGTGCCAGCAGCGGCGGGACAGGGTTCTACAATGAGCAGTTCTTC. Amino acids: CASSGGTGFYNEQFF.

The chain is built from TRBV19 and TRBJ2-3; 7 bases fit TRBD2. The CDR3 contains 15 residues. From germline, CDR1 is LNHDA and CDR2 SQIVND (reference sequence). The V segment lost 5 bases and the J segment 6 bases; nucleotides outside the gene matches: 11. CDR3 coding DNA: TGTGCCAGTAGTCGTAGCGGGTCCGCCGAGGATACGCAGTATTTT. Translation: CASSRSGSAEDTQYF.

This clone was seen only once. CDR3 nucleotide sequence: TGCAGTGCTAGTGGGACTTATTCCTACAATGAGCAGTTCTTC. This sequence encodes CSASGTYSYNEQFF. The chain combines TRBV20-1 with TRBJ2-1, with D perhaps TRBD2 (6 bases). The germline gives CDR1 DFQATT, CDR2 SNEGSKA (reference sequence). The CDR3 runs 14 residues. The germline V and J ends were trimmed by 3 bases and 1 base, with 10 bases remaining between them.

V and J are TRBV10-3 and TRBJ2-5; 8 bases are a match to TRBD1. Losses at the gene ends were 2 bases for V and 2 bases for J; bases not matched to a gene: 4. The length of the CDR3 is 15 residues. CDR1 is ENHRY, CDR2 SYGVKD, per germline. In DNA, the CDR3 is TGTGCCATCAGTGAGGACAGGGGACGGCAAGAGACCCAGTACTTC. Translation gives CAISEDRGRQETQYF.